This T cell receptor beta chain was captured by sequencing in a study of T cell responses to AZD1222 COVID-19 vaccine (dated by TCRdb to 2020 to 2023). For context, the study as a whole: TCR sequencing covered 230 to 250 trial participants: 207 given two doses of AZD1222 and around 25 given two doses of MenACWY control vaccine. Trial participants were enrolled by age into subgroups of 18-55, 56-69 and 70-plus years, and about 150, 27 and 61 TCR-sequenced participants, respectively, were included in these subgroups. General findings and caveats noted by the study authors: Spike-specific TCR breadth and depth rose significantly after two AZD1222 doses compared with day 0 and with MenACWY recipients. Because no samples from the day 14 peak response were available, repertoires could be characterized only after the peak T cell response. In the small 56-69-year group, the increase in depth fell short of significance, most likely because of low power. The whole spike protein was spanned by vaccine-associated CD4 TCRs, and dominant responses were seen in regions 160-218 and 743-854. Conclusions about previously exposed vaccinees are limited because only a handful of AZD1222 recipients were SARS-CoV-2 seropositive at baseline. Participants were mostly white British and included more females than males, and it was suggested by the authors that clonal diversity may have been underestimated. Epitopes outside the regions mutated in the B.1.351 and B.1.1.7 variants were reportedly recognized by nearly half of the unique spike-specific TCRs.

The time point label for this specimen denotes: about 28 days (+/-7) after the second vaccine dose. AZD1222 recipients with second doses at about 4 weeks or about 12 weeks were pooled, because spike-specific TCR depth and breadth did not differ between schedules. Samples from vaccinated people were obtained from the UK trials COV001 and COV002, which included a single-blind randomized controlled phase 2/3 trial of AZD1222 (ChAdOx1 nCoV-19) in healthy adults. For TCRbeta chain sequencing, PBMC samples were collected from trial participants at day 0 and at day 28 after the second dose. For CDR1 and CDR2, the germline V gene lists SNHLY and FYNNEI. After removal of 8 bases from V and 4 bases from J, the junction retains 13 bases not matched to a gene. Its CDR3 holds 17 amino acids, cysteine through phenylalanine. Just CDR3 DNA is preserved here, 51 bases in frame from base 1. With regard to this clone: Its antigen is currently not known. No quality values exist for individual bases; no much larger clone is one base distant.

The CDR3 regions of human TCRbeta chains were analyzed by immunosequencing. Concerning the study's data processing: Repertoire TCRs were checked for matches against a reference library of SARS-CoV-2-specific TCRs that had been generated using the MIRA antigen-specificity platform. Breadth meant the fraction of unique TCRs that were SARS-CoV-2-associated, whereas depth meant the fraction of total T cells that were SARS-CoV-2-associated. Each spike-specific TCR was assigned to its reactive spike region and to a CD4 or CD8 class using the MIRA data. Log10-transformed breadth and depth values were compared by one-way ANOVA with Sidak's multiple comparisons tests. TCRdb took over this immuneACCESS table, retaining in-frame rearrangements with V and J assigned. Such tables are incomplete; in checked studies, under half of the missing clones stem from an unresolved V gene, and the remainder is unexplained. Clone size and V and J calls were adopted from that table, with D and trimming inferred from the DNA. The sample data list 90,000 to 120,000 clones, and roughly 85% of these were observed just once. Less than 6% of the sample belongs to the ten largest clones.

Recombination linked TRBV2 to TRBJ2-3; 12 bases in the middle match TRBD1. The sample consisted of peripheral blood, taken 28 days after the second AZD1222 dose. The clonotype comes from an adult who received the AZD1222 COVID-19 vaccine. DNA sequence: TGTGCCAGCGGGGGTGATCCGGGACAGGGGGCCCCAGATACGCAGTATTTT. This sequence encodes CASGGDPGQGAPDTQYF.